This T cell receptor (beta chain) was sequenced in a study of cytomegalovirus exposure and HLA in healthy donors. On this clone: Its antigen is as yet unknown.

Study outcomes and limitations: Most of the CMV-associated TCR beta chains (in a later analysis) appeared to be HLA-restricted. In vitro confirmation showed a few CMV-associated chains to be CMV antigen specific. Presence/absence analyses assumed roughly uniform sequencing depth across donors.

CDR3 length: 16 amino acids. Per germline, CDR1 MDHEN and CDR2 SYDVKM. V was clipped by 5 bases and J by 1 base, with 16 bases between them. The PCR employed 60 Vbeta primers together with 13 Jbeta primers. Assay used: immunoSEQ multiplex PCR; TCRdb lists only in-frame clones, some missing. Counted here are 100,000 to 150,000 clones, roughly four fifths occurring once; the ten biggest clones make up over 1.5%. The V call is TRBV28, the J call TRBJ2-3; TRBD1 might be the D (5 bases). Input material: PBMCs. The TCR originated in a woman in her forties or fifties in good health and CMV-seronegative. The CDR3 region is CASSTLQGRGTDTQYF. The CDR3 DNA sequence: TGTGCCAGCAGTACACTCCAGGGCCGGGGCACAGATACGCAGTATTTT.